These 25 T cell receptor beta chains were all obtained from the same sample, sequenced in a study of T-cell reconstitution after alpha-beta-depleted transplantation in children. Construction of the TCRbeta library involved unique molecular identifiers. In TCRdb, the PCR reads were re-called with MiXCR into one record per CDR3 protein. This table has a few hundred thousand distinct CDR3 sequences, around 27% appearing once. The specimen comprised PBMCs, sampled before TCRalphabeta/CD19-depleted stem cell transplant. Source of these receptors: a boy in the first two years of life with Wiskott-Aldrich syndrome, due to receive a stem cell transplant.

This clonotype was detected ten times or more. The chain recombines TRBV24-1 with TRBJ2-1, with 8 nucleotides matching TRBD2. V was pared by 3 bases and J by 13 bases, with 7 bases of the junction left unmatched. This CDR3 is built from 13 residues. Germline CDR1 is KGHDR and CDR2 is SFDVKD. This CDR3 reads CATSDQDGRGQFF. Here the CDR3 DNA reads TGTGCCACCAGTGATCAGGACGGGAGGGGACAGTTCTTC.

This clonotype came up a few times. Compared with germline, one end of the junction differs, possibly owing to a read error. The CDR3 here is CASSLASAGGLPSF. CDR3 in DNA: TGCGCCAGCAGCTTGGCCTCTGCGGGAGGGCTTCCAAGCTTC. The V and J genes are TRBV5-1 and TRBJ2-1; 9 nucleotides match TRBD2. The CDR3 covers 14 residues. The germline CDR1 and CDR2 sequences are SGHRS and YFSETQ.

The chain combines TRBV20-1 with TRBJ2-1, with 8 bases lining up with TRBD2. Germline V gene sequence: CDR1 DFQATT, CDR2 SNEGSKA (reference sequence). V lost 0 bases, J lost 4 bases, and 8 bases stayed unmatched. CDR3 length: 16 residues. CDR3 sequence reads: CSARDRLAGIYNEQFF. The CDR3 DNA sequence: TGCAGTGCTAGAGACCGATTAGCGGGAATTTACAATGAGCAGTTCTTC.

This clonotype was counted a few times. The chain employs TRBV5-1 and TRBJ2-1; D may correspond to TRBD1 or TRBD2 (6 bases each). The CDR3 length is 16 residues. Germline assignment: CDR1 SGHRS and CDR2 YFSETQ. V lost 0 bases and J lost 0, with 10 bases in between. The CDR3 nucleotides read TGCGCCAGCAGCTTGGCCGAGGGGGGCTCCTACAATGAGCAGTTCTTC. This encodes CASSLAEGGSYNEQFF.

A note on this clonotype: At one of its ends the junction is not consistent with the germline gene, which may arise from a read error. The V call is TRBV20-1, the J call TRBJ1-5, with TRBD1 matching over 8 bases. The CDR3 loop spans 16 amino acids. CDR1 is DFQATT and CDR2 is SNEGSKA in the germline V gene (reference sequence). This CDR3 is CCARATDRGRGQPQHF. In DNA, the CDR3 is TGCTGTGCTAGGGCCACCGACAGGGGTAGGGGTCAGCCCCAGCATTTT.

This clonotype appeared a few times. The rearrangement uses TRBV6-5 and TRBJ2-3; weak D call: TRBD1 (6 bases). The V end was cut by 2 bases, the J end by 2 bases, with 8 bases between. Per germline, CDR1 MNHEY and CDR2 SVGAGI. CDR3 length: 14 amino acids. The CDR3 DNA is TGTGCCAGCAGTTACGACAGGTCCACAGATACGCAGTATTTT. Its translation: CASSYDRSTDTQYF.

The rearrangement uses TRBV12-3 or TRBV12-4 and TRBJ2-7; no clear D. V lost 3 bases to trimming and J lost 1 base, with 4 bases between them. The CDR3 loop spans 12 amino acids. The CDR3 is CASSLKSYEQYF. CDR3 nucleotides: TGTGCCAGCAGTTTGAAGTCCTACGAGCAGTACTTC.

The CDR3 nucleotides are TGTGCCAGTACCGAGAGCTCCCTAGGGGATCAGCCCCAGCATTTT. Translation gives CASTESSLGDQPQHF. This rearrangement joins TRBV19 to TRBJ1-5, with D tentatively TRBD1 (5 bases). The length of the CDR3 is 15 residues. Germline V gene data show CDR1 as LNHDA and CDR2 as SQIVND (reference sequence). V gave up 7 bases and J gave up 5 bases, with 18 bases separating them.

A few counts support this clonotype. The chain links TRBV28 to TRBJ1-3; no firm D call. V dropped 3 bases and J dropped 2 bases, with 11 bases sitting between them. This CDR3 spans 15 amino acids. In germline, CDR1 is MDHEN, CDR2 SYDVKM. CDR3 amino acids: CASSFPDRPGNTIYF. CDR3 DNA sequence: TGTGCCAGCAGTTTCCCGGACCGCCCTGGAAACACCATATATTTT.

The chain carries TRBV7-2 and TRBJ1-5; possible D gene TRBD1, 6 bases. V was clipped by 4 bases and J by 7 bases, with 17 bases between them. CDR3 length: 15 amino acids. The germline gives CDR1 SGHTA, CDR2 FQGNSA. The CDR3 DNA reads TGTGCCAGCAGCTCTAGGACGGGGGCGGGACAGCCCCAGCATTTT. As protein: CASSSRTGAGQPQHF. Combining the CDR3 with reference TRBV7-2 and TRBJ1-5 gives the whole variable domain GAGVSQSPSNKVTEKGKDVELRCDPISGHTALYWYRQSLGQGLEFLIYFQGNSAPDKSGLPSDRFSAERTGGSVSTLTIQRTQQEDSAVYLCASSSRTGAGQPQHFGDGTRLSIL.

The chain employs TRBV5-1 and TRBJ2-1, with TRBD2 identical over 11 bases. V was pared by 5 bases and J by 2 bases, with 3 bases of the junction left unmatched. CDR1 and CDR2 (germline): SGHRS, YFSETQ. The CDR3 sequence is 15 residues long. CDR3 DNA: TGCGCCAGCAGGAAGACTAGCGGGACCTACAATGAGCAGTTCTTC. This translates into CASRKTSGTYNEQFF.

The V and J genes are TRBV5-5 and TRBJ2-7; 13 bases match TRBD2. V shed 0 bases, J shed 4 bases, and the junction held 4 bases outside the gene matches. Germline CDR1 is SGHKS and CDR2 is YYEKEE (reference sequence). CDR3 size: 16 residues. In DNA, the CDR3 is TGTGCCAGCAGCTTGGCCGGGACTAGCGGGATTTACGAGCAGTACTTC. Its protein product is CASSLAGTSGIYEQYF.

The table lists this clonotype with a count of one. J is TRBJ2-2 and V is TRBV5-1; TRBD2 is a possible D gene (5 bases). Germline V CDR1 and CDR2: SGHRS, YFSETQ. This CDR3 contains 18 residues. V gave up 0 bases and J gave up 2 bases, with 17 bases separating them. The CDR3: CASSLEGIHSANTGELFF. The CDR3 DNA follows: TGCGCCAGCAGCTTGGAAGGGATTCATAGCGCAAACACCGGGGAGCTGTTTTTT.

This clonotype was seen only a few times. The gene calls are TRBV5-1 and TRBJ2-7; TRBD2 aligns across 10 bases. The germline V gene has CDR1 SGHRS and CDR2 YFSETQ. The CDR3 has 14 residues. The ends lost 4 bases at V and 4 bases at J; junction bases unmatched: 5. In nucleotides, the CDR3 is TGCGCCAGCAGCCCCGGACTAGCGGTATACGAGCAGTACTTC. It specifies CASSPGLAVYEQYF.

The chain carries TRBV5-4 and TRBJ2-1; 7 bases fit TRBD2. The germline gives CDR1 SGHNT, CDR2 YYREEE (reference sequence). The junction had 17 bases not matched to a gene; V was cut back by 7 bases and J by 7 bases. CDR3 length: 16 residues. The CDR3 is CASRLQYPGLMNEQFF. The CDR3 DNA reads TGTGCCAGCCGACTACAGTATCCGGGACTAATGAATGAGCAGTTCTTC. The whole variable domain, filled in from reference TRBV5-4 and TRBJ2-1, reads ETGVTQSPTHLIKTRGQQVTLRCSSQSGHNTVSWYQQALGQGPQFIFQYYREEENGRGNFPPRFSGLQFPNYSSELNVNALELDDSALYLCASRLQYPGLMNEQFFGPGTRLTVL.

This clonotype has just a few counts. This chain links TRBV12-3 or TRBV12-4 with TRBJ1-5; a weak D match, TRBD1 (6 bases). This CDR3 region has 14 residues. The V gene lost 6 bases and the J gene lost 2 bases, with 11 bases spanning the gap. CDR3 region: CASSVQGGNQPQHF. DNA for the CDR3: TGTGCCAGCAGCGTACAGGGAGGCAATCAGCCCCAGCATTTT.

In its sample, this clonotype was seen a few times. The chain employs TRBV28 and TRBJ1-3; perhaps TRBD1 as D (5 bases). Trimming removed 0 bases from V and 1 base from J, with 7 bases in between. Germline assignment: CDR1 MDHEN and CDR2 SYDVKM. The length of the CDR3 is 15 residues. As DNA, the CDR3 is TGTGCCAGCAGTTTATGGTGGGGGTCTGGAAACACCATATATTTT. Protein: CASSLWWGSGNTIYF.

This clonotype came up a few times. The V gene is TRBV20-1, the J gene TRBJ2-5, with D uncertain. CDR1 and CDR2 from the germline V gene are DFQATT and SNEGSKA (reference sequence). V was pared by 1 base and J by 3 bases, with 9 bases between. This CDR3 is built from 13 residues. The CDR3 here is CSARGTPKETQYF. In DNA, the CDR3 is TGCAGTGCTAGAGGGACCCCTAAAGAGACCCAGTACTTC.

The chain couples TRBV3-1 to TRBJ1-1; D ambiguous. V lost 5 bases and J 0 bases, leaving 10 bases between the germline ends. Germline loops: CDR1 LGHDT, CDR2 YNNKEL (reference sequence). The CDR3 has 14 amino acids. CDR3 nucleotide sequence: TGTGCCAGCAGCGCAAGGAGCATGAACACTGAAGCTTTCTTT. Its translation is CASSARSMNTEAFF.

This chain links TRBV5-1 with TRBJ2-2; TRBD2 matches at 9 bases. The ends lost 1 base at V and 4 bases at J; junction bases unmatched: 2. Germline lookup yields CDR1 SGHRS and CDR2 YFSETQ. The CDR3 is made up of 15 amino acids. CDR3 sequence: CASSLLSGSTGELFF. In DNA, the CDR3 is TGCGCCAGCAGCTTGCTTAGCGGGAGCACCGGGGAGCTGTTTTTT.

Remarks on this clonotype: The junction differs from germline at one of its ends, possibly a read error. As DNA, the CDR3 is TGTGCCAGCAGTGACTTCGGACTAGCGGGAGGGCCGGTCAATGCGCAGTTCTTC. Amino acid sequence: CASSDFGLAGGPVNAQFF. The chain is built from TRBV6-4 and TRBJ2-1, with 15 bases lining up with TRBD2. The V gene's germline CDR1 is MRHNA and CDR2 SNTAGT. This CDR3 contains 18 residues.

This clonotype has just a few counts. The chain is built from TRBV12-3 or TRBV12-4 and TRBJ2-2; D remains unclear. This CDR3 region has 13 residues. V was shortened by 2 bases and J by 7 bases, with 8 bases between the two germline ends. The CDR3 sequence: CASSLRVIGELFF. As DNA, the CDR3 is TGTGCCAGCAGTTTAAGGGTTATCGGGGAGCTGTTTTTT.

This clonotype was seen a handful of times. This chain links TRBV12-3 or TRBV12-4 with TRBJ2-1; 7 bases line up with TRBD2. The CDR3 has 15 amino acids. Losses at the gene ends were 6 bases for V and 2 bases for J; bases not matched to a gene: 7. CDR3 DNA sequence: TGTGCCAGCAGATCCAGCGGGAAGACCTACAATGAGCAGTTCTTC. Amino acid sequence: CASRSSGKTYNEQFF.

This clonotype has just a few counts. The chain has TRBV5-1 and TRBJ2-3; TRBD2 matches 7 bases. Trimming at V came to 4 bases and at J to 2 bases, leaving 7 bases not matched to a gene. The CDR3 totals 15 residues. Germline V gene lookup returns CDR1 SGHRS and CDR2 YFSETQ. The CDR3 bases are TGCGCCAGCAGCGACACCGGGAGGATCACAGATACGCAGTATTTT. Its protein product is CASSDTGRITDTQYF.

This sequence joins TRBV7-3 and TRBJ2-1; D possibly corresponds to TRBD1 (5 bases). The CDR3 is 11 amino acids. Germline CDR1 SGHTA, CDR2 FQGTGA. With 2 bases removed from V and 11 bases from J, the gap between germline ends came to 7 bases. For the CDR3, the DNA is TGTGCCAGCAGCTTATCAGGGAAGCAGTTCTTC. This codes for CASSLSGKQFF.